A single sample is the source of the 31 T cell receptor beta chains below, sequenced in a study of shared clonotypes between healthy human individuals. Libraries were prepared by immunoSEQ multiplex PCR; TCRdb keeps only in-frame clonotypes and omits some of them. The sample yields 2 million to 2.5 million clones, around 95% seen once. The sequencing sample was made of naive CD4+ T cells sorted from blood. As for subset: CD45RA+ positively selected. These receptors were taken from a young man in good health.

The chain employs TRBV5-4 and TRBJ2-7; TRBD1 matches 10 bases. The CDR3 is 14 amino acids. Losses at the gene ends were 4 bases for V and 1 base for J; bases not matched to a gene: 2. Germline CDR1 SGHNT, CDR2 YYREEE (reference sequence). CDR3 sequence (DNA): TGTGCCAGCAGCCGGGACAGGGGTTCCTACGAGCAGTACTTC. Amino acid sequence: CASSRDRGSYEQYF.

V gene TRBV5-1 combines with J gene TRBJ1-4, with 8 bases lining up with TRBD1. CDR3 length: 15 amino acids. CDR1 and CDR2 from the germline V gene are SGHRS and YFSETQ. The V and J ends lost 4 bases and 3 bases, in that order; junction bases with no gene match: 5. CDR3 bases: TGCGCCAGCAGCGTACGCAGGGGGCCTAATGAAAAACTGTTTTTT. Translated: CASSVRRGPNEKLFF.

This chain uses TRBV7-2 with TRBJ2-5; D may correspond to TRBD1 or TRBD2 (5 bases each). Looked up from germline, CDR1 is SGHTA and CDR2 is FQGNSA. CDR3 length: 15 residues. Trimming left V 5 bases short and J 5 bases short, with 18 bases between. The CDR3 here is CASSRASGARETQYF. In nucleotides, the CDR3 is TGTGCCAGCAGCCGGGCCTCCGGGGCCAGGGAGACCCAGTACTTC.

The chain recombines TRBV20-1 with TRBJ2-7; D may be TRBD1 (5 bases). Germline CDR1 DFQATT, CDR2 SNEGSKA (reference sequence). V was shortened by 4 bases and J by 5 bases, with 9 bases between the two germline ends. The CDR3 covers 11 residues. The DNA for the CDR3 is TGCAGTGCTACCGACAGAGACGAGCAGTACTTC. Translated: CSATDRDEQYF.

The chain is built from TRBV10-1 and TRBJ2-2, with a possible D match to TRBD1 (5 bases). The CDR3 covers 15 residues. Deletions cut 8 bases from V and 0 bases from J, with 13 bases between. From germline, CDR1 is WNHNN and CDR2 SYGVQD (reference sequence). The chain's CDR3 is CASPVGQSNTGELFF. The CDR3 DNA reads as TGCGCCAGCCCTGTCGGACAATCGAACACCGGGGAGCTGTTTTTT.

This clone has just one count. The V call is TRBV27, the J call TRBJ1-6, with D maybe TRBD1 (5 bases). In germline, CDR1 is MNHEY, CDR2 SMNVEV (reference sequence). This CDR3 is 14 amino acids long. Trimming took off 8 bases at V and 2 bases at J, with 10 bases between the two ends. The CDR3 bases are TGTGCCAGCGCCCGGGACCCCTATAATTCACCCCTCCACTTT. It translates to CASARDPYNSPLHF.

The V gene is TRBV30, the J gene TRBJ1-5; D is undetermined. The germline V gene encodes CDR1 GTSNPN and CDR2 SVGIG (reference sequence). V was pared by 4 bases and J by 5 bases, with 3 bases between. This CDR3 has 10 residues. The CDR3: CAWKHQPQHF. Here the CDR3 DNA reads TGTGCCTGGAAGCATCAGCCCCAGCATTTT.

The J gene is TRBJ2-7, the V gene TRBV27; TRBD1 matches 7 bases. Germline V gives CDR1 MNHEY, CDR2 SMNVEV (reference sequence). The CDR3 runs to 16 residues. Trimming cost V 8 bases and J 4 bases; bases outside gene matches: 17. The DNA of the CDR3 is TGTGCCAGCGGATTCAATTTACAGGGGTTTCCGTACGAGCAGTACTTC. Translated: CASGFNLQGFPYEQYF.

The V gene is TRBV19, the J gene TRBJ1-3; possibly TRBD1 for D (5 bases). The germline V gene has CDR1 LNHDA and CDR2 SQIVND (reference sequence). Trimming took 5 bases from V and 2 from J, leaving 13 bases between them. The CDR3 extends over 15 amino acids. The CDR3: CASSSPGTPGNTIYF. The DNA for the CDR3 is TGTGCCAGTAGTTCCCCGGGGACCCCTGGAAACACCATATATTTT.

V is TRBV27 and J is TRBJ1-6, with TRBD1 matching 9 bases. Germline CDR1 is MNHEY and CDR2 is SMNVEV (reference sequence). CDR3 length equals 15 residues. V was pared by 2 bases and J by 5 bases, with 1 base of the junction left unmatched. CDR3 nucleotide sequence: TGTGCCAGCAGTTTAGGGGACAGGGATAATTCACCCCTCCACTTT. It is translated as CASSLGDRDNSPLHF.

The chain carries TRBV7-2 and TRBJ2-1; TRBD2 aligns across 8 bases. The germline V gene has CDR1 SGHTA and CDR2 FQGNSA. The V segment lost 1 base and the J segment 6 bases; nucleotides outside the gene matches: 8. This CDR3 region has 16 residues. CDR3 amino acids: CASSLVWGLESNEQFF. CDR3 DNA: TGTGCCAGCAGCTTAGTATGGGGACTAGAGAGCAATGAGCAGTTCTTC.

The rearrangement links TRBV5-4 to TRBJ1-2; D is unclear. There are 14 residues in the CDR3. The ends were cut back, 0 bases at V and 4 bases at J, with 10 bases in the middle. CDR1 is SGHNT and CDR2 is YYREEE in the germline V gene (reference sequence). The CDR3 sequence: CASSLASELYGYTF. CDR3 nucleotides: TGTGCCAGCAGCTTGGCCAGCGAACTCTATGGCTACACCTTC. The variable domain in full, with the rest retrieved from reference TRBV5-4 and TRBJ1-2, is ETGVTQSPTHLIKTRGQQVTLRCSSQSGHNTVSWYQQALGQGPQFIFQYYREEENGRGNFPPRFSGLQFPNYSSELNVNALELDDSALYLCASSLASELYGYTFGSGTRLTVV.

Comment on this clone: The same CDR3 arises from other DNA sequences in this sample as well. The chain links TRBV19 to TRBJ1-6; D not certain. Per germline, CDR1 LNHDA and CDR2 SQIVND (reference sequence). V lost 3 bases and J lost 5, with 8 bases in between. This CDR3 region has 14 residues. The CDR3 bases are TGTGCCAGTAGTATTGTGACGGATAATTCACCCCTCCACTTT. Its translation: CASSIVTDNSPLHF.

The chain links TRBV27 to TRBJ2-1; 9 nucleotides line up with TRBD2. V shed 3 bases and J 7 bases; nucleotides not matched to a gene: 7. Germline CDR1 and CDR2: MNHEY and SMNVEV (reference sequence). The CDR3 runs 15 residues. The CDR3 sequence: CASSFNSGRGNEQFF. DNA of the CDR3: TGTGCCAGCAGTTTCAATAGCGGGAGAGGAAATGAGCAGTTCTTC.

The V gene is TRBV5-6, the J gene TRBJ1-2; D is unresolved. The CDR3 is made up of 14 amino acids. Trimming left V 3 bases short and J 0 bases short, with 9 bases between. The germline gives CDR1 SGHDT, CDR2 YYEEEE. CDR3 amino acids: CASSYTRPNYGYTF. CDR3 DNA: TGTGCCAGCAGCTACACAAGGCCTAACTATGGCTACACCTTC.

The chain uses TRBV9 and TRBJ2-3; tentatively, D is TRBD1 or TRBD2 (6 bases each). Germline CDR1 reads SGDLS; CDR2 reads YYNGEE. V was trimmed by 3 bases and J by 5 bases, leaving 19 bases between them. CDR3 size: 16 residues. The CDR3 region is CASSDTQPGAGDTQYF. The CDR3 DNA sequence: TGTGCCAGCAGCGATACACAACCGGGGGCTGGAGATACGCAGTATTTT. The entire variable domain, with the rest obtained from reference TRBV9 and TRBJ2-3, is as follows: DSGVTQTPKHLITATGQRVTLRCSPRSGDLSVYWYQQSLDQGLQFLIQYYNGEERAKGNILERFSAQQFPDLHSELNLSSLELGDSALYFCASSDTQPGAGDTQYFGPGTRLTVL.

The chain combines TRBV30 with TRBJ2-5; TRBD2 might be the D (7 bases). The CDR3 length is 14 residues. Germline CDR1 is GTSNPN and CDR2 is SVGIG (reference sequence). Between the trimmed V and J ends, which lost 2 bases and 5 bases, there was a span of 15 bases. The chain's CDR3 is CAWSLGGGGETQYF. For the CDR3, the DNA is TGTGCCTGGAGTCTCGGGGGAGGGGGTGAGACCCAGTACTTC.

The gene calls are TRBV11-2 and TRBJ1-2; 7 positions agree with TRBD1. In germline, CDR1 is SGHAT, CDR2 FQNNGV. This CDR3 has 15 amino acids. With V trimmed by 2 bases and J by 6 bases, 9 bases remained unmatched. The DNA of the CDR3 is TGTGCCAGCAGCTTAAATCAGGGGGTGCGTAATGGCTACACCTTC. Amino acid sequence: CASSLNQGVRNGYTF.

This clone occurred once. V usage is TRBV5-6 and J usage is TRBJ1-4; D remains ambiguous. CDR1 is SGHDT and CDR2 is YYEEEE in the germline V gene. The CDR3 is 16 amino acids. V was clipped by 4 bases and J by 4 bases, with 17 bases between them. CDR3 bases: TGTGCCAGCAGCCGAGAACTCAGACGGGGTAATGAAAAACTGTTTTTT. This encodes CASSRELRRGNEKLFF.

This chain links TRBV7-2 with TRBJ1-5, with 8 bases matching TRBD1. The V segment lost 4 bases and the J segment 6 bases; nucleotides outside the gene matches: 8. Germline values: CDR1 SGHTA, CDR2 FQGNSA. The CDR3 contains 15 residues. Written as DNA, the CDR3 is TGTGCCAGCAGCTCAGGGACAGGACTCGGTCAGCCCCAGCATTTT. It is translated as CASSSGTGLGQPQHF.

The chain joins TRBV4-1 to TRBJ1-1; TRBD1 is a possible D gene (5 bases). Per germline, CDR1 MGHRA and CDR2 YSYEKL. V lost 0 bases, J lost 1 base, and 12 bases lay in between. CDR3 size: 16 residues. CDR3 coding DNA: TGCGCCAGCAGCCAAGATCAGGGCAGGTCGAACACTGAAGCTTTCTTT. Amino acids: CASSQDQGRSNTEAFF.

Only one count was recorded for this clone. The chain employs TRBV7-8 and TRBJ1-1; no clear D. V lost 0 bases to trimming and J lost 11 bases, with 28 bases between them. This CDR3 is 18 amino acids long. Germline-derived CDR1 and CDR2 are SGHVS and FQNEAQ. The CDR3 is CASSLARVGLGSKNEAFF. CDR3 sequence (DNA): TGTGCCAGCAGCTTAGCGCGCGTAGGGTTGGGATCTAAGAATGAGGCTTTCTTT.

This chain connects TRBV7-2 to TRBJ1-6; D remains ambiguous. V gave up 8 bases and J gave up 0 bases, with 11 bases separating them. CDR3 length equals 15 residues. Germline loops: CDR1 SGHTA, CDR2 FQGNSA. CDR3 sequence: CASVFISSYNSPLHF. CDR3 DNA: TGTGCCAGCGTGTTCATCAGCTCCTATAATTCACCCCTCCACTTT.

The CDR3 loop reads CASSQEPVWTGGPNYGYTF. In nucleotides, the CDR3 is TGCGCCAGCAGCCAAGAGCCCGTATGGACAGGGGGCCCCAACTATGGCTACACCTTC. The chain is built from TRBV4-3 and TRBJ1-2; TRBD1 matches at 11 bases. There are 19 residues in the CDR3. Germline trimming cut 0 bases from V and 2 bases from J; bases unmatched to any gene: 11. Per germline, CDR1 LGHNA and CDR2 YSLEER.

V usage is TRBV7-3 and J usage is TRBJ2-7; 7 bases map to TRBD2. CDR1 is SGHTA, CDR2 FQGTGA, per germline. The CDR3 sequence is 12 residues long. With 6 bases clipped from V and 6 bases from J, the junction kept 5 bases outside the gene matches. CDR3 region: CASSTPGGEQYF. The CDR3 bases are TGTGCCAGCAGTACCCCGGGGGGCGAGCAGTACTTC.

The gene calls are TRBV7-2 and TRBJ2-1; perhaps TRBD2 as D (6 bases). V was shortened by 2 bases and J by 7 bases, with 18 bases between the two germline ends. This CDR3 spans 16 amino acids. Germline CDR1 SGHTA, CDR2 FQGNSA. The CDR3 loop reads CASSLRAGRGWNEQFF. The CDR3 DNA sequence: TGTGCCAGCAGCTTAAGGGCCGGGAGAGGGTGGAATGAGCAGTTCTTC.

The chain recombines TRBV4-3 with TRBJ2-5; 9 bases are shared with TRBD2. V was clipped by 1 base and J by 5 bases; unmatched bases: 11. The CDR3 is made up of 17 amino acids. The germline V gene has CDR1 LGHNA and CDR2 YSLEER. This CDR3 reads CASSQGFSGRGWETQYF. The CDR3 DNA follows: TGCGCCAGCAGCCAAGGCTTTAGCGGGAGAGGGTGGGAGACCCAGTACTTC.

The chain joins TRBV4-1 to TRBJ1-2; weak D call: TRBD1 (5 bases). Trimming removed 2 bases at V and 8 bases at J, with 15 bases between. Per the germline V gene, CDR1 is MGHRA and CDR2 is YSYEKL. The CDR3 has 14 residues. The CDR3 DNA sequence: TGCGCCAGCAGCCAATCAGGGATGGGGGACGGCTACACCTTC. Its protein is CASSQSGMGDGYTF.

This chain connects TRBV30 to TRBJ2-2; D call uncertain. The CDR3 has 14 residues. V was shortened by 0 bases and J by 6 bases, with 11 bases between the two germline ends. The V gene's germline CDR1 is GTSNPN and CDR2 SVGIG (reference sequence). In DNA, the CDR3 is TGTGCCTGGAGTGTACTGGATATTGCCGGGGAGCTGTTTTTT. Protein sequence: CAWSVLDIAGELFF.

The chain uses TRBV6-5 and TRBJ2-3; unclear D gene. The germline V and J ends were trimmed by 2 bases and 2 bases, with 11 bases remaining between them. CDR3 length: 15 amino acids. The germline V gene has CDR1 MNHEY and CDR2 SVGAGI. Here the CDR3 DNA reads TGTGCCAGCAGTTACGCTCGGGCTTACACAGATACGCAGTATTTT. As protein: CASSYARAYTDTQYF.

This rearrangement joins TRBV11-2 to TRBJ1-6; possible D gene TRBD1, 6 bases. Per germline, CDR1 SGHAT and CDR2 FQNNGV. The V end lost 0 bases, the J end lost 7 bases, and 10 bases lay between the germline ends. CDR3 length equals 15 residues. For the CDR3, the DNA is TGTGCCAGCAGCTTAGAGGACAGTAACAATTCACCCCTCCACTTT. Translating it yields CASSLEDSNNSPLHF.